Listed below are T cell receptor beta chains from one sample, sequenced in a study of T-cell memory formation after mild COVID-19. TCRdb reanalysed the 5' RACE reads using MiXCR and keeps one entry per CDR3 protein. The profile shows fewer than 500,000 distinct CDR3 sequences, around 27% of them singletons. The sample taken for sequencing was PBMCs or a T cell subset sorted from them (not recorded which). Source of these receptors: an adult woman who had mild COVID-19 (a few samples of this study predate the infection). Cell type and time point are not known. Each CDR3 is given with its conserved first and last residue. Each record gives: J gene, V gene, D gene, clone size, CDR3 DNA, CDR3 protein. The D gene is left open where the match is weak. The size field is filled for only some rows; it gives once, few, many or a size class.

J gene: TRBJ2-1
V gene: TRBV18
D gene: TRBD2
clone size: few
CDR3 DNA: TGTGCCAGCTCACCAATACCGGGACTAGCGGGATTCAATGAGCAGTTCTTC
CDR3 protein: CASSPIPGLAGFNEQFF

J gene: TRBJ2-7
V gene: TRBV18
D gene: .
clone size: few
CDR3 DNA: TGTGCCAGCTCACCTGATTTTTTCGACGAGCAGTACTTC
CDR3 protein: CASSPDFFDEQYF

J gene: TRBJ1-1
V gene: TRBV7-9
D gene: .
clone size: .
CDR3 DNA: TGTGCCAGCAGACTCCTGACGAACACTGAAGCTTTCTTT
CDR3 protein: CASRLLTNTEAFF

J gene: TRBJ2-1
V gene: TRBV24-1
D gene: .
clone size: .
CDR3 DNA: TGTGCCACCAGTTCCGCCGTGCTTGACACGGACACCCACCCGAGCTCCTACAATGAGCAGTTCTTC
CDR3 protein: CATSSAVLDTDTHPSSYNEQFF

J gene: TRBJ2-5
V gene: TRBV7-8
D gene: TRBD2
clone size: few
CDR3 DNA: TGTGCCAGCAGCTTAGGGCGGGAGCTAAGAGAGGCCCAGTACTTC
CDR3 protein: CASSLGRELREAQYF

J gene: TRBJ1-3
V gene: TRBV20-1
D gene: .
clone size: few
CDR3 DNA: TGCAGTGCTAGACTCGGAAACACCATATATTTT
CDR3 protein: CSARLGNTIYF

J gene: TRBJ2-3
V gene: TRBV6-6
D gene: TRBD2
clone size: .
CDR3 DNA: TGTGCCAGCAGTTTGACTAGCGGGGGAATCACAGATACGCAGTATTTT
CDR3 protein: CASSLTSGGITDTQYF

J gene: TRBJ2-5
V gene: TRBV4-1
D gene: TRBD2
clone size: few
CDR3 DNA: TGCGCCAGCCGACTAGCGGGGGACCAAGAGACCCAGTACTTC
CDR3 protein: CASRLAGDQETQYF

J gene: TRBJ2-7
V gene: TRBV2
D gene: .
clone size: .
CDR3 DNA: TGTGCCAGCAGCCCTGGCAGGGGCCACGAGCAGTACTTC
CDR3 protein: CASSPGRGHEQYF

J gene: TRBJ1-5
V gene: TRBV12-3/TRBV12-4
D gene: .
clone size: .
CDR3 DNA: TGTGCCAGCACTCGGGGGGCAGGGGCAGATCAGCCCCAGCATTTT
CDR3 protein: CASTRGAGADQPQHF

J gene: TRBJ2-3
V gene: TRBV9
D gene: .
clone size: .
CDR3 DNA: TGTGCCAGCAGCGAGAGAAGGAGCCCAGATACGCAGTATTTT
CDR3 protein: CASSERRSPDTQYF

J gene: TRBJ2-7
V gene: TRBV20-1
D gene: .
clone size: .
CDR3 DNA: TGCAGTGCTAAGATACTAGATTACGAGCAGTACTTC
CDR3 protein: CSAKILDYEQYF

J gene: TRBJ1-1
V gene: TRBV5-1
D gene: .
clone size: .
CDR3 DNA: TGCGCCAGCAACCTATTAAGCGGGTCCCCCACTGAAGCTTTCTTT
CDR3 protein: CASNLLSGSPTEAFF

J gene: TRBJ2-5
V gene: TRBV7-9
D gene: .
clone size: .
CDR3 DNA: TGTGCCAGCAGCTTATCCGAGGACGGAGAGACCCAGTACTTC
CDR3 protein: CASSLSEDGETQYF

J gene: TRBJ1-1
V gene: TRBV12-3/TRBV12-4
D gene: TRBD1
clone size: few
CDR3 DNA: TGTGCCAGCAGTTCAGGGGGAGACACTGAAGCTTTCTTT
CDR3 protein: CASSSGGDTEAFF

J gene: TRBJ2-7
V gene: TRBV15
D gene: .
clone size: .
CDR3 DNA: TGTGCCACCAGCAGAGATAAAGAGCAGTACTTC
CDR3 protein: CATSRDKEQYF

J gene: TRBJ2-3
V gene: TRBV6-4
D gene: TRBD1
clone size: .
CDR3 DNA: TGTGCCAGCCGGGACAGGGTCGAAAATACGCAGTATTTT
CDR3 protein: CASRDRVENTQYF

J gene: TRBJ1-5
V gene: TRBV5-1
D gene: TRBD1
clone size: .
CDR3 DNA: TGCGCCAGCAGCTTGACAGGGACAGATCAGCCCCAGCATTTT
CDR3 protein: CASSLTGTDQPQHF

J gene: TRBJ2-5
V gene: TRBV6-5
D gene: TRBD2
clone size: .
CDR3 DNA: TGTGCCAGCAGTTTACTAAGGTCCTGGGATAGCGGGGAAGAGACCCAGTACTTC
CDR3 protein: CASSLLRSWDSGEETQYF

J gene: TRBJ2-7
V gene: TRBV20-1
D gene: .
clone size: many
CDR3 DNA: TGCAGTGCTAGGCCCGCCAGCGGCCCCTACGAGCAGTACTTC
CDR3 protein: CSARPASGPYEQYF

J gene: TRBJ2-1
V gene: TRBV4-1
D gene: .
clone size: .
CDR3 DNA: TGCGCCAGCAGCCAAGGAGAGGGGATTGAGCAGTTCTTC
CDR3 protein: CASSQGEGIEQFF

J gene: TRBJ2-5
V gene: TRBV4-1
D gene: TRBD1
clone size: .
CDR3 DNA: TGCGCCAGCAGCTACAGGGGGCTTCAAGAGACCCAGTACTTC
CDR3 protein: CASSYRGLQETQYF

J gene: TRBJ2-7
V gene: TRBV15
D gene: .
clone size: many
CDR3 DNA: TGTGCCACCAGCAGAGATCCCGGGAACATCTACGAGCAGTACTTC
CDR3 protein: CATSRDPGNIYEQYF

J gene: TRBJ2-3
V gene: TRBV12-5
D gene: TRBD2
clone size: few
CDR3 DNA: TGTGCTAGTGGTTTGTGTAAACTAGCGGGGTTCTGCACAGATACGCAGTATTTT
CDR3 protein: CASGLCKLAGFCTDTQYF

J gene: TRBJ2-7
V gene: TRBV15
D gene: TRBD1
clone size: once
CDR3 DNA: TGTGCCACCAGCCCCCGATATGACAGGGTCGAGCAGTACTTC
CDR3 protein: CATSPRYDRVEQYF

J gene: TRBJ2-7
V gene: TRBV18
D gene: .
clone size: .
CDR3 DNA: TGTGCCAGCTCACCCCCCTCCGGGCCGTACGAGCAGTACTTC
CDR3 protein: CASSPPSGPYEQYF

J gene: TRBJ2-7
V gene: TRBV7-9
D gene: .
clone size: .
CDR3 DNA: TGTGCCAGCAGCTTTGAGGGCCGCTACGAGCAGTACTTC
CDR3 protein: CASSFEGRYEQYF

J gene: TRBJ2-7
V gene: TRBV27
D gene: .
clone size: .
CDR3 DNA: TGTGCCAGCAGTCGAATAGGGGGAACCTCCTACGAGCAGTACTTC
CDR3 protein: CASSRIGGTSYEQYF

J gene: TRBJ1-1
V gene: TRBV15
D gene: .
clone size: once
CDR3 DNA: TGTGCCACCAGCAGAGAAGACCGGAGGGACACTGAAGCTTTCTTT
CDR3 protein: CATSREDRRDTEAFF

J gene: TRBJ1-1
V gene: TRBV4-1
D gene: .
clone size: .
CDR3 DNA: TGCGCCAGCAGCCAACCGTATTCGGCGTTAAGGAACACTGAAGCTTTCTTT
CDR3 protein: CASSQPYSALRNTEAFF

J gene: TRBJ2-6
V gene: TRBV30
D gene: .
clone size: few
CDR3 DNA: TGTGCCTGGAGTGTACAGGCGACCCCTGGGGCCAACGTCCTGACTTTC
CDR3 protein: CAWSVQATPGANVLTF

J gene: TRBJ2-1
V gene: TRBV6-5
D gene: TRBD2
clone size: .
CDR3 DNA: TGTGCCAGCGGGGTAGCGGGGGGGAATTCGAATGAGCAGTTCTTC
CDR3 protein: CASGVAGGNSNEQFF

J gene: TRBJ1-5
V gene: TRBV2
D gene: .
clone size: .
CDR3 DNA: TGTGCCAGCACCCTGAGCGGGACCAGGTTTGGGAATCAGCCCCAGCATTTT
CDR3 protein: CASTLSGTRFGNQPQHF

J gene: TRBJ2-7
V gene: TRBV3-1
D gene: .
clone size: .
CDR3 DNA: TGTGCCAGCAGCCAAGAACTAGGTAGCAACGAGCAGTACTTC
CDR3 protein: CASSQELGSNEQYF

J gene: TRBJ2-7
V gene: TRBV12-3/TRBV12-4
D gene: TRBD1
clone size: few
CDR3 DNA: TGTGCCAGCAGTCCTACAGGGGGCGGCTCCTACGAGCAGTACTTC
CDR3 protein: CASSPTGGGSYEQYF

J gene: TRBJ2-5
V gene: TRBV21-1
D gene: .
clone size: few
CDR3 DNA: TGTGCCAGCAGCAAATCGGGGGGAGAGACCCAGTACTTC
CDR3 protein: CASSKSGGETQYF

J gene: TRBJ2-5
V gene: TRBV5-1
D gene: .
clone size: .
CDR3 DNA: TGCGCCAGCAGGGTGGCGGGTTCGCAAGAGACCCAGTACTTC
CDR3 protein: CASRVAGSQETQYF

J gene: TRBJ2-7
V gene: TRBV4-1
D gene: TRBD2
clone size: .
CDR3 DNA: TGCGCCAGCAGCCAAGATCCCCGACTAGCGGCTCGGCAGTACTTC
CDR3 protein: CASSQDPRLAARQYF

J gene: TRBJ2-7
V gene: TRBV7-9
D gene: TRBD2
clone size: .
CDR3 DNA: TGTGCCAGCAGCCCTCTTTGGCGGGGGACCTCCTACGAGCAGTACTTC
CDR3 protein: CASSPLWRGTSYEQYF

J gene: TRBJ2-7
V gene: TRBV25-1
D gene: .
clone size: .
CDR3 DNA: TGTGCCAGCAGTGAACCAGGGGCGCGCTACGAGCAGTACTTC
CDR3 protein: CASSEPGARYEQYF